This is a list of T cell receptor beta chains from one sample in a study of regulatory T cells in long-lasting Graves disease. TCRdb reanalysed the multiplex PCR reads using MiXCR and keeps one entry per CDR3 protein. In the table there are around 430,000 distinct CDR3 sequences, less than 25% of which are singletons. The source material was peripheral blood mononuclear cells (PBMCs), sampled when the disease was refractory, from a patient treated with antithyroid drugs. These TCRs come from a female donor with Graves disease. Each CDR3 is given with its conserved first and last residue. D genes are given only for firm matches. Clone size is given for some rows only: seen once, a few or many times, or a class if the clone is expanded.

j_gene,v_gene,abundance,d_gene,CDR3aa,CDR3nt
TRBJ2-2,TRBV7-9,-,TRBD2,CASSVSGRGTGEPFF,TGTGCCAGCAGCGTAAGCGGGAGGGGCACCGGGGAGCCGTTTTTT
TRBJ2-7,TRBV28,many,TRBD1,CASSSLLGQASYEQYF,TGTGCCAGCAGTTCCCTTTTAGGACAGGCATCCTACGAGCAGTACTTC
TRBJ1-1,TRBV29-1,many,TRBD1,CSVRQGPEAFF,TGCAGCGTTCGACAGGGGCCTGAAGCTTTCTTT
TRBJ2-5,TRBV19,few,TRBD1,CASSVGTGEETQYF,TGTGCCAGTAGTGTGGGGACAGGGGAAGAGACCCAGTACTTC
TRBJ1-2,TRBV5-1,-,-,CASSLNPRTLSEPRRYGYTF,TGCGCCAGCAGCTTGAACCCTAGGACGTTATCGGAACCCCGGCGGTATGGCTACACCTTC
TRBJ1-5,TRBV19,many,TRBD1,CASGGTGGNQPQHF,TGTGCCAGTGGAGGGACAGGGGGCAATCAGCCCCAGCATTTT
TRBJ1-5,TRBV30,many,TRBD1,CAWSRQGAQPQHF,TGTGCCTGGAGTAGACAGGGGGCTCAGCCCCAGCATTTT
TRBJ2-7,TRBV28,few,-,CASSFLAHEQYF,TGTGCCAGCAGTTTCCTAGCGCACGAGCAGTACTTC
TRBJ2-2,TRBV7-3,few,-,CASSTRDSRDTGELFF,TGTGCCAGCAGCACCCGGGACTCTCGGGACACCGGGGAGCTGTTTTTT
TRBJ2-5,TRBV11-2,many,TRBD1,CASSPQGQGRETQYF,TGTGCCAGCAGCCCGCAAGGACAGGGGAGAGAGACCCAGTACTTC
TRBJ2-5,TRBV2,-,-,CASGYSETQYF,TGTGCCAGCGGTTACAGCGAGACCCAGTACTTC
TRBJ2-7,TRBV28,few,TRBD1,CASSFMGTGTGGGEQYF,TGTGCCAGCAGCTTCATGGGAACCGGGACAGGGGGCGGCGAGCAGTACTTC
TRBJ1-1,TRBV7-2,many,-,CASSFGQTGAFF,TGTGCCAGCAGCTTTGGACAGACCGGAGCTTTCTTT
TRBJ1-1,TRBV6-5,many,-,CASSYSSATELGGTEAFF,TGTGCCAGCAGTTACTCGTCAGCGACCGAATTGGGGGGCACTGAAGCTTTCTTT
TRBJ1-4,TRBV6-1,few,-,CASSGGYDEKLFF,TGTGCCAGCAGTGGAGGGTATGATGAAAAACTGTTTTTT
TRBJ1-1,TRBV12-3/TRBV12-4,many,-,CASSLLPEIAFAEAFF,TGTGCCAGCAGTTTACTGCCTGAAATCGCGTTCGCTGAAGCTTTCTTT